This T cell receptor beta chain came from a study of blood T cell repertoires in COVID-19. Across the study: COVID-19 samples, acute and convalescent, were from the United States, Italy and Spain.

Participants reported their clinical history, and cohort assignment relied on those reports. CDR3 length: 18 amino acids. The V gene's germline CDR1 is SGHNT and CDR2 YYREEE (reference sequence). Unmatched junction bases numbered 7, after V lost 2 bases and J lost 0 bases. The protocol was immunoSEQ multiplex PCR, while the TCRdb copy is restricted to in-frame clones and leaves out a portion. The table shows hundreds of thousands of clones, with roughly four fifths occurring only once. This receptor was taken from a woman in her sixties who had recovered from COVID-19. The material sequenced was PBMCs or T cells enriched from blood (not recorded which). The V gene is TRBV5-4, the J gene TRBJ2-1; 11 nucleotides align to TRBD2. The CDR3 bases are TGTGCCAGCAGCTTCGGTAGCGGGGGGGGGAGCTCCTACAATGAGCAGTTCTTC. Protein: CASSFGSGGGSSYNEQFF.